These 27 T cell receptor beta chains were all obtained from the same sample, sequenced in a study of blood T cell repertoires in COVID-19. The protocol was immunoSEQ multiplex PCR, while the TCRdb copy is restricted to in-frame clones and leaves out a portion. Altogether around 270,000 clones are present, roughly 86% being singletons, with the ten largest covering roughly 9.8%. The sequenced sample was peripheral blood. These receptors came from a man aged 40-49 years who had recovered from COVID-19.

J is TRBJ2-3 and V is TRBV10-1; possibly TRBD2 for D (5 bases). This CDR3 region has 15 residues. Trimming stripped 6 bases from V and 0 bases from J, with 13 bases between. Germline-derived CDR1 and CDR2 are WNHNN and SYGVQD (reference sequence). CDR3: CASRTKSPSTDTQYF. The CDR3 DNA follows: TGCGCCAGCAGGACTAAGAGTCCTAGCACAGATACGCAGTATTTT.

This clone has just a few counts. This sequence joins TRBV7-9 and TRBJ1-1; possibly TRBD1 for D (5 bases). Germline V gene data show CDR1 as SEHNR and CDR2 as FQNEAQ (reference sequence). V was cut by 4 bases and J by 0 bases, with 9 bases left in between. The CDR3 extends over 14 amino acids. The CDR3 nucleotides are TGTGCCAGCAGCTCGGCAGGGTTGAACACTGAAGCTTTCTTT. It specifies CASSSAGLNTEAFF.

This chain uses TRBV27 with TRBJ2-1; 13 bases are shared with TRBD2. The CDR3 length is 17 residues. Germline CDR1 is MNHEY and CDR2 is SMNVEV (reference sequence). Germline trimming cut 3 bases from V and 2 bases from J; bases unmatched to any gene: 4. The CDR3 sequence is CASSFRGLAGAYNEQFF. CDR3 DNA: TGTGCCAGCAGTTTCCGAGGACTAGCGGGGGCCTACAATGAGCAGTTCTTC.

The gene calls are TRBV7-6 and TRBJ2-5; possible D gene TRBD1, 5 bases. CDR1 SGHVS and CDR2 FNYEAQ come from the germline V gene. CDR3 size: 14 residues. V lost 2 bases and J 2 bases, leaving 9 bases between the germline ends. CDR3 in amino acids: CASSLFQGQETQYF. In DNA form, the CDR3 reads TGTGCCAGCAGCTTATTCCAGGGACAAGAGACCCAGTACTTC.

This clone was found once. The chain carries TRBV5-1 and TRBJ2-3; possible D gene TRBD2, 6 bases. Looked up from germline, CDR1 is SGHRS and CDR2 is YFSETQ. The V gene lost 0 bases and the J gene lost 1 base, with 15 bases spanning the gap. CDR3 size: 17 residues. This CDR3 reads CASSLDQGGGGTDTQYF. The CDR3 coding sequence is TGCGCCAGCAGCTTGGATCAGGGAGGAGGAGGCACAGATACGCAGTATTTT.

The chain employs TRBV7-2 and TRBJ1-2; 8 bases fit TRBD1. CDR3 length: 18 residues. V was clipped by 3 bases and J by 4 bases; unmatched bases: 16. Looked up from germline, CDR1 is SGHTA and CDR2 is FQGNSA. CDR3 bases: TGTGCCAGCAGCTTCCCGGTGGGACAGGTCCCCTTCGGCTATGGCTACACCTTC. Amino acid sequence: CASSFPVGQVPFGYGYTF.

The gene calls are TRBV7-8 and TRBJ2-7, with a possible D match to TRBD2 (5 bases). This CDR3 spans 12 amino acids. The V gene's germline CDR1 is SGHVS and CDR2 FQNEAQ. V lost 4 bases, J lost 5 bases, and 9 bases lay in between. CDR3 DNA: TGTGCCAGCAGCTCGTTGGGAGACGAGCAGTACTTC. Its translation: CASSSLGDEQYF.

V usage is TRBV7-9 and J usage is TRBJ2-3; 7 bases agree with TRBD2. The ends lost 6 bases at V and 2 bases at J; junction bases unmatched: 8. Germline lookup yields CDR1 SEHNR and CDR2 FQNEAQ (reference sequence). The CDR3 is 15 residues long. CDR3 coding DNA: TGTGCCAGCAGTCCCGGGACTACCTACACAGATACGCAGTATTTT. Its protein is CASSPGTTYTDTQYF.

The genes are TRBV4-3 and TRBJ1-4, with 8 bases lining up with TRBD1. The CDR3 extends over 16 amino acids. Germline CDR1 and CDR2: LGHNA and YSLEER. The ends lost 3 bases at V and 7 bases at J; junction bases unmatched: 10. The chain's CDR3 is CASSHTFQGAGEKLFF. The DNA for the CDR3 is TGCGCCAGCAGCCATACCTTTCAGGGGGCCGGTGAAAAACTGTTTTTT.

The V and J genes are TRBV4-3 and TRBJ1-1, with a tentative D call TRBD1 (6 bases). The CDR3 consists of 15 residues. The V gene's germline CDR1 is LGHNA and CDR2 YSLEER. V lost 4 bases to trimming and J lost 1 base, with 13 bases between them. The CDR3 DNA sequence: TGCGCCAGCAGCCCTGGATGGACAGCGAACACTGAAGCTTTCTTT. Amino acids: CASSPGWTANTEAFF.

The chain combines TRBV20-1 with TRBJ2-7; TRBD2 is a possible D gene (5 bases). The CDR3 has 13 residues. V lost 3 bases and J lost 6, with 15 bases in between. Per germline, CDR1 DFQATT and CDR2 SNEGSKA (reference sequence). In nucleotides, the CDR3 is TGCAGTGCTAGTGAGGGCAGATTGACCGAGCAGTACTTC. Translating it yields CSASEGRLTEQYF.

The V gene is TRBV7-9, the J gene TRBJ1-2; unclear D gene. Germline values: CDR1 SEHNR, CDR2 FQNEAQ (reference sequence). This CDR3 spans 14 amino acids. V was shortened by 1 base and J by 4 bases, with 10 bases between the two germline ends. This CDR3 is CASSLEVQVYGYTF. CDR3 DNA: TGTGCCAGCAGCTTAGAAGTTCAGGTCTATGGCTACACCTTC.

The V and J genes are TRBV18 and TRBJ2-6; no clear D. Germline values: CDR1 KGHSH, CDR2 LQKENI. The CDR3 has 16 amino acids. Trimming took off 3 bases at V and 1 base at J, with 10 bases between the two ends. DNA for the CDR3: TGTGCCAGCTCACCGAGTTTACGTTCTGGGGCCAACGTCCTGACTTTC. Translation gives CASSPSLRSGANVLTF.

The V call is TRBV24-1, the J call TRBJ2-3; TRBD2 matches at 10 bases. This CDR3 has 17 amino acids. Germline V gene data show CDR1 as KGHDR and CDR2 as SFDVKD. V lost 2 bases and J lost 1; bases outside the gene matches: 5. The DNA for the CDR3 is TGTGCCACCAGTGATTCGGGACTAGCGCCTCGCACAGATACGCAGTATTTT. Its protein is CATSDSGLAPRTDTQYF.

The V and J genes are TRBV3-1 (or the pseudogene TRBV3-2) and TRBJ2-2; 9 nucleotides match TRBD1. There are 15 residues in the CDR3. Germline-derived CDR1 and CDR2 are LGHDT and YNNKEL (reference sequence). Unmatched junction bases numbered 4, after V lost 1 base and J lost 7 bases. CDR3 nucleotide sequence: TGTGCCAGCAGCCAAGGGGACAGGGAGATCGGGGAGCTGTTTTTT. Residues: CASSQGDREIGELFF.

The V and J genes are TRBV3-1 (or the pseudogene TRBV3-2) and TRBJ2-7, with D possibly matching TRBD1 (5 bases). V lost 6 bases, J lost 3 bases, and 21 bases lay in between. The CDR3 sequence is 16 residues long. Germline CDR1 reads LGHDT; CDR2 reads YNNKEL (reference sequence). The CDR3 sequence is CASSQKPGQRLYEQYF. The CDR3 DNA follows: TGTGCCAGCAGTCAGAAACCAGGACAAAGACTCTACGAGCAGTACTTC.

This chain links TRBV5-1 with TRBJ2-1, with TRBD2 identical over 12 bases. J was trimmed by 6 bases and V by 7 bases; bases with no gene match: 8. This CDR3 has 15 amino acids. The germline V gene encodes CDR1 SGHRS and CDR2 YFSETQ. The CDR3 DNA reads TGCGCCAGCCACTCACTAGCGGGAGGCGCCAATGAGCAGTTCTTC. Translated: CASHSLAGGANEQFF. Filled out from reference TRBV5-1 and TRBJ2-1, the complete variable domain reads KAGVTQTPRYLIKTRGQQVTLSCSPISGHRSVSWYQQTPGQGLQFLFEYFSETQRNKGNFPGRFSGRQFSNSRSEMNVSTLELGDSALYLCASHSLAGGANEQFFGPGTRLTVL.

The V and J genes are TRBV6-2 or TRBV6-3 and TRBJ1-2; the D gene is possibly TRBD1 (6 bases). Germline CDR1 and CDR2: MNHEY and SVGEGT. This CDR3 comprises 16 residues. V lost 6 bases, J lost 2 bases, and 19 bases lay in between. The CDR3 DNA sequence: TGTGCCAGCAGCTTACAGGGTCGACAAAAAAACTATGGCTACACCTTC. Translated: CASSLQGRQKNYGYTF.

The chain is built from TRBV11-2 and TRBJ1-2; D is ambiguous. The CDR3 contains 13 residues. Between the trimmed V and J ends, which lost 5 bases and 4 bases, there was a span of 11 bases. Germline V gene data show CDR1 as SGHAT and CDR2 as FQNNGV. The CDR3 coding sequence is TGTGCCAGCAGCCCCGGGGTTGGCTATGGCTACACCTTC. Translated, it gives CASSPGVGYGYTF.

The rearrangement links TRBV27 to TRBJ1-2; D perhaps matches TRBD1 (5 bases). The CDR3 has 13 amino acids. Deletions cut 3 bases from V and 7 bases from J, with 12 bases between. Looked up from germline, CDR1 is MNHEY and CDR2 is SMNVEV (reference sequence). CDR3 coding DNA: TGTGCCAGCAGTTTTAACCAGGGCCGTGGCTACACCTTC. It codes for CASSFNQGRGYTF.

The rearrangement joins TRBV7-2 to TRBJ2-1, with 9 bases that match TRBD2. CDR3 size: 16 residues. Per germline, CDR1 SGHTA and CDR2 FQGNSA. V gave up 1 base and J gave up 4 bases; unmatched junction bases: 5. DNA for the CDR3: TGTGCCAGCAGCTTAGTTCCGCTAGCGGGGTACAATGAGCAGTTCTTC. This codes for CASSLVPLAGYNEQFF.

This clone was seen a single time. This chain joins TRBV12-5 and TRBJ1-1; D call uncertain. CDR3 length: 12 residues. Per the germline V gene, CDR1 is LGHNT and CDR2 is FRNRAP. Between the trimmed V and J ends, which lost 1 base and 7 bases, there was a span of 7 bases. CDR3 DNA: TGTGCTAGTGGTTTGGGAATAGTTGAAGCTTTCTTT. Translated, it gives CASGLGIVEAFF.

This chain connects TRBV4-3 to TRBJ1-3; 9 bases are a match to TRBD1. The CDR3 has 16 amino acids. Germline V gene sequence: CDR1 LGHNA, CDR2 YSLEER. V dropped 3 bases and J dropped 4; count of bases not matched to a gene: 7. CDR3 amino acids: CASSHFGQGMGNTIYF. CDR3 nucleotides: TGCGCCAGCAGCCACTTTGGACAGGGGATGGGAAACACCATATATTTT.

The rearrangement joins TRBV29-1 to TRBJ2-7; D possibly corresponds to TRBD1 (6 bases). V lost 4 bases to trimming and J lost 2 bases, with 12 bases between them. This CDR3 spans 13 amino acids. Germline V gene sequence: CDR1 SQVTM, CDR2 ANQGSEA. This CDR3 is CSVVTGPAYEQYF. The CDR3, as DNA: TGCAGCGTTGTAACAGGGCCTGCCTACGAGCAGTACTTC.

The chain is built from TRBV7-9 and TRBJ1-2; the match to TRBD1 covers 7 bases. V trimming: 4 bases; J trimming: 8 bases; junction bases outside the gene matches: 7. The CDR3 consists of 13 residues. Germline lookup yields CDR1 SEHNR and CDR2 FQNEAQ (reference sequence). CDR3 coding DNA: TGTGCCAGCAGCTACCCAGGGGGAGAGGGCTACACCTTC. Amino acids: CASSYPGGEGYTF.

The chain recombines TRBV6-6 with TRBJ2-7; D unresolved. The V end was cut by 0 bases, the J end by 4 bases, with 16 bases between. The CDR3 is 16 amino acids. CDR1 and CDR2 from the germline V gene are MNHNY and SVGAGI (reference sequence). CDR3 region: CASSYSRISPSYEQYF. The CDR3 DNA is TGTGCCAGCAGTTACTCGAGGATAAGCCCATCTTACGAGCAGTACTTC.

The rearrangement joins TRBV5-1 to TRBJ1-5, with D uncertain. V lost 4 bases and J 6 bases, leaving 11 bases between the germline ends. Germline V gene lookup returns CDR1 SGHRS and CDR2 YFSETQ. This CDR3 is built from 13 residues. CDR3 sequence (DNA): TGCGCCAGCAGCCCATCAGCAGGTCAGCCCCAGCATTTT. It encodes CASSPSAGQPQHF.